This T cell receptor (beta chain) came from a study of T-cell memory formation after mild COVID-19. The study's findings and limits: Clones which contracted sat mainly in CM and EM if CD4+, and in EMRA if CD8+.

As regards this clonotype: As yet, its antigen is unknown.

TCRdb recomputed calls from the 5' RACE reads with MiXCR, one row per CDR3 protein. The sample lists under 300,000 distinct CDR3 sequences; less than 20% were seen once. CDR1 is MNHEY, CDR2 SVGAGI, per germline. The CDR3 is 12 residues long. V lost 0 bases, J lost 13 bases, and 12 bases lay in between. Specimen: PBMCs or a T cell subset sorted from them (not recorded which). The TCR originated in a man between 18 and 35 years old who had mild COVID-19 (a few samples of this study predate the infection). Cell type and time point are not known. V gene TRBV6-5 combines with J gene TRBJ1-1; the D is unclear. The CDR3: CASSYSRHKVFF. CDR3 nucleotide sequence: TGTGCCAGCAGTTACTCCCGCCATAAGGTTTTCTTT.